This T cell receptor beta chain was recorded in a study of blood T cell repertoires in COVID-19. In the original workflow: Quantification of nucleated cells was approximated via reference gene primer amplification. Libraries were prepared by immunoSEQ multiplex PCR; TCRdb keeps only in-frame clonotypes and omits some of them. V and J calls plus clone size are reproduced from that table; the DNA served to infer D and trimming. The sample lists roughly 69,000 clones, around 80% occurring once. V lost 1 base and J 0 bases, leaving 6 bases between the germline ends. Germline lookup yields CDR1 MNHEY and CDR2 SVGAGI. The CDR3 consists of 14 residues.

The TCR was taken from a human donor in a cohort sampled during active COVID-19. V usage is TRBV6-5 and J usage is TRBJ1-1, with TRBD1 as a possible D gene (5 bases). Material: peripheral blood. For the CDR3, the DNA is TGTGCCAGCAGTTACTTAGGGGTGAACACTGAAGCTTTCTTT. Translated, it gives CASSYLGVNTEAFF.